This T cell receptor beta chain was recovered during a study of post-analysis software for immune sequencing data. Study-wide results and caveats: Under the F measure, samples that were prepared in one batch clustered strongly together. When patients were compared with controls, about five TRBV segments were more frequent, TRBV5-6, TRBV5-1 and TRBV20-1 among them. Normalized Chao1 diversity was significantly lower in multiple sclerosis patients than in controls.

Of note for this clonotype: The antigen is not known.

The CDR3 covers 18 residues. CDR1 SEHNR and CDR2 FQNEAQ come from the germline V gene (reference sequence). Trimming cost V 4 bases and J 1 base, with 21 bases left between them. The TCR beta cDNA libraries contained unique molecular identifiers. MiXCR, run by TCRdb on the PCR reads, gives a single entry per CDR3 protein. The table includes roughly 540,000 distinct CDR3 sequences, under 40% detected once. This sequence originates from a girl younger than 18 with multiple sclerosis. This sequence joins TRBV7-9 and TRBJ2-3; D unclear. Specimen: blood. This chain's CDR3 is CASSSPVETGGGTDTQYF. The CDR3 coding sequence is TGTGCCAGCAGCTCCCCTGTCGAGACGGGCGGCGGCACAGATACGCAGTATTTT. The full variable domain, with the rest looked up from reference TRBV7-9 and TRBJ2-3, is DTGVSQNPRHKITKRGQNVTFRCDPISEHNRLYWYRQTLGQGPEFLTYFQNEAQLEKSRLLSDRFSAERPKGSFSTLEIQRTEQGDSAMYLCASSSPVETGGGTDTQYFGPGTRLTVL.